This T cell receptor (beta chain) was recorded in a study of cytomegalovirus exposure and HLA in healthy donors. General study points: TCR beta V- and J-gene trimming, according to a later analysis, was linked to a missense DCLRE1C variant. The study dropped some indistinguishable V segments, TRBV6-2 and TRBV6-3 among them. Presence/absence results assume similar sequencing depth per donor, which may not hold.

Both 60 Vbeta primers and 13 Jbeta primers went into the PCR. Only in-frame clones appear in the TCRdb table, and some are missing; sequencing was by immunoSEQ multiplex PCR. The sample lists over 100,000 clones, approximately 58% occurring once. V shed 4 bases and J shed 0 bases, with 8 bases lying between them. CDR1 and CDR2 from the germline V gene are ENHRY and SYGVKD. The CDR3 loop spans 14 amino acids. Though nominally healthy at sampling, donors likely had unrecorded immune exposures. Points on this clone: The antigen remains unidentified.

The sequenced sample was PBMCs. The clonotype comes from a woman in her 30s in good health and CMV-seronegative. The chain employs TRBV10-3 and TRBJ2-3; D possibly corresponds to TRBD2 (5 bases). The CDR3 DNA reads TGTGCCATCAGTGTGGGCGGGAGCACAGATACGCAGTATTTT. This encodes CAISVGGSTDTQYF.